The T cell receptor beta chain under discussion was sequenced for a study of blood T cell repertoires in COVID-19. Clones were read by immunoSEQ multiplex PCR, and TCRdb kept only the in-frame ones, dropping some. The sample includes some 500,000 clones, roughly nine tenths of them seen just once. Per germline, CDR1 MNHEY and CDR2 SMNVEV (reference sequence). The CDR3 covers 15 residues. Germline trimming cut 4 bases from V and 2 bases from J; bases unmatched to any gene: 4. Sequencing was carried out using peripheral blood. This clonotype originated in a woman aged 50 to 65 with COVID-19, enrolled during active disease. The V gene is TRBV27, the J gene TRBJ1-1; 10 bases are shared with TRBD1. CDR3 sequence reads: CASSSGQGFNTEAFF. DNA for the CDR3: TGTGCCAGCAGTTCGGGACAGGGGTTTAACACTGAAGCTTTCTTT.